Listed below are T cell receptor beta chains from one sample, sequenced in a study of blood T cell repertoires in COVID-19. Profiled with immunoSEQ multiplex PCR; TCRdb holds only in-frame clones, not every one. The sample has 50,000 to 65,000 clones, about 73% seen once. The specimen sequenced was peripheral blood. The receptors were gathered from an elderly woman with acute or convalescent COVID-19. Each CDR3 is given with its conserved first and last residue. Each record gives: clone size, J gene, D gene, V gene, CDR3 DNA, CDR3 protein. The D gene is left open where the match is weak. Rows give clone size only sometimes, using once, few, many, or a class for an expanded clone.

clone_size: .
j_call: TRBJ2-2
d_call: TRBD2
v_call: TRBV27
cdr3_nt: TGTGCCAGCGCCACGTCGGGACTAGCGGAAAACACCGGGGAGCTGTTTTTT
cdr3_aa: CASATSGLAENTGELFF

clone_size: few
j_call: TRBJ1-4
d_call: .
v_call: TRBV5-8
cdr3_nt: TGTGCCAGCAGCTTGGCTGGGGGGGCGGTTGAAAAACTGTTTTTT
cdr3_aa: CASSLAGGAVEKLFF

clone_size: .
j_call: TRBJ2-5
d_call: .
v_call: TRBV21-1
cdr3_nt: TGTGCCAGCAGCAACGGTGGTAATGGAGAGTACCAAGAGACCCAGTACTTC
cdr3_aa: CASSNGGNGEYQETQYF

clone_size: few
j_call: TRBJ2-7
d_call: .
v_call: TRBV5-1
cdr3_nt: TGCGCCAGCAGCTTCGGCTACGAGCAGTACTTC
cdr3_aa: CASSFGYEQYF

clone_size: .
j_call: TRBJ2-1
d_call: TRBD2
v_call: TRBV11-3
cdr3_nt: TGTGCCAGCAGCCCCCAGATGGCGGGAGGCAATGAGCAGTTCTTC
cdr3_aa: CASSPQMAGGNEQFF

clone_size: .
j_call: TRBJ1-2
d_call: TRBD1
v_call: TRBV19
cdr3_nt: TGTGCCAGTAATTTCCCGGGACAGGGGGCTAACTATGGCTACACCTTC
cdr3_aa: CASNFPGQGANYGYTF

clone_size: medium-sized
j_call: TRBJ1-2
d_call: TRBD1
v_call: TRBV5-1
cdr3_nt: TGCGCCAGCAGCTTGGCCAACCTTCGACAGGGGGCAAACTATGGCTACACCTTC
cdr3_aa: CASSLANLRQGANYGYTF

clone_size: .
j_call: TRBJ1-2
d_call: .
v_call: TRBV12-3/TRBV12-4
cdr3_nt: TGTGCCAGCAGTTTAGTACGGAACTATGGCTACACCTTC
cdr3_aa: CASSLVRNYGYTF

clone_size: many
j_call: TRBJ2-5
d_call: TRBD1
v_call: TRBV5-6
cdr3_nt: TGTGCCAGCAGCTGGGACAGTCAAGAGACCCAGTACTTC
cdr3_aa: CASSWDSQETQYF

clone_size: .
j_call: TRBJ1-1
d_call: TRBD1
v_call: TRBV4-2
cdr3_nt: TGTGCCAGCAGCCTTGGGACAGGGGGAACTGAAGCTTTCTTT
cdr3_aa: CASSLGTGGTEAFF

clone_size: .
j_call: TRBJ2-7
d_call: TRBD1
v_call: TRBV7-2
cdr3_nt: TGTGCCAGCAGCCGCCCACCCGGGACAGGAAGCTCCTACGAGCAGTACTTC
cdr3_aa: CASSRPPGTGSSYEQYF

clone_size: once
j_call: TRBJ2-2
d_call: .
v_call: TRBV6-2/TRBV6-3
cdr3_nt: TGTGCCAGCAGTTTTTCTCTCGCGGGCCGTACCGGGGAGCTGTTTTTT
cdr3_aa: CASSFSLAGRTGELFF

clone_size: few
j_call: TRBJ2-5
d_call: TRBD2
v_call: TRBV30
cdr3_nt: TGTGCCTGGAGTACCCCGGGACTAGCGGGAGAGACCCAGTACTTC
cdr3_aa: CAWSTPGLAGETQYF

clone_size: .
j_call: TRBJ1-2
d_call: .
v_call: TRBV5-8
cdr3_nt: TGTGCCAGCAGCTTGTCGAGGGGGACGGAAGACTATGGCTACACCTTC
cdr3_aa: CASSLSRGTEDYGYTF

clone_size: .
j_call: TRBJ2-7
d_call: TRBD1
v_call: TRBV5-4
cdr3_nt: TGTGCCAGCTTTTCTCAGGACAGGGGGCGACACGAGCAGTACTTC
cdr3_aa: CASFSQDRGRHEQYF

clone_size: few
j_call: TRBJ1-1
d_call: .
v_call: TRBV28
cdr3_nt: TGTGCCAGCAGTCTCACCTTCACAGGGAGCAACACTGAAGCTTTCTTT
cdr3_aa: CASSLTFTGSNTEAFF

clone_size: .
j_call: TRBJ1-1
d_call: TRBD1
v_call: TRBV9
cdr3_nt: TGTGCCAGCAGCCTACGACAGGGAGGCACTGAAGCTTTCTTT
cdr3_aa: CASSLRQGGTEAFF

clone_size: .
j_call: TRBJ2-3
d_call: TRBD1
v_call: TRBV6-5
cdr3_nt: TGTGCCAGCAGTTTGGGACAGGGTCCAGATACGCAGTATTTT
cdr3_aa: CASSLGQGPDTQYF

clone_size: .
j_call: TRBJ2-5
d_call: TRBD2
v_call: TRBV19
cdr3_nt: TGTGCCTCGAGGGGGATTGGCGGGAGGTTCCAAGAGACCCAGTACTTC
cdr3_aa: CASRGIGGRFQETQYF

clone_size: .
j_call: TRBJ2-7
d_call: TRBD2
v_call: TRBV6-5
cdr3_nt: TGTGCCAGCAGGGGTAGCGGGATCCACTACGAGCAGTACTTC
cdr3_aa: CASRGSGIHYEQYF

clone_size: .
j_call: TRBJ2-7
d_call: .
v_call: TRBV19
cdr3_nt: TGTGCCAGTGCAGACAGGCCTTACTACGAGCAGTACTTC
cdr3_aa: CASADRPYYEQYF

clone_size: .
j_call: TRBJ1-1
d_call: .
v_call: TRBV7-2
cdr3_nt: TGTGCCAGCAGCGTTAACGACAGGTCGGGCACTGAAGCTTTCTTT
cdr3_aa: CASSVNDRSGTEAFF

clone_size: medium-sized
j_call: TRBJ2-7
d_call: .
v_call: TRBV5-1
cdr3_nt: TGCGCCAGCAGCTTGAGTTTTGGGCAGGGTGGCGAGCAGTACTTC
cdr3_aa: CASSLSFGQGGEQYF

clone_size: .
j_call: TRBJ1-1
d_call: .
v_call: TRBV4-3
cdr3_nt: TGCGCCAGCAGCCAAGCTTTCGGGAGTCACACTGAAGCTTTCTTT
cdr3_aa: CASSQAFGSHTEAFF

clone_size: .
j_call: TRBJ2-7
d_call: TRBD1
v_call: TRBV10-3
cdr3_nt: TGTGCCATCAGTGAGTCGCGACAGGGCTACGAGCAGTACTTC
cdr3_aa: CAISESRQGYEQYF

clone_size: .
j_call: TRBJ1-2
d_call: TRBD1
v_call: TRBV6-2/TRBV6-3
cdr3_nt: TGTGCCAGCAGTGGGACAGCTAACTATGGCTACACCTTC
cdr3_aa: CASSGTANYGYTF

clone_size: .
j_call: TRBJ1-5
d_call: TRBD1
v_call: TRBV7-8
cdr3_nt: TGTGCCAGCAGCTTCGGACAGGGCATTGATCAGCCCCAGCATTTT
cdr3_aa: CASSFGQGIDQPQHF

clone_size: few
j_call: TRBJ1-2
d_call: TRBD1
v_call: TRBV7-8
cdr3_nt: TGTGCCAGCAGCTCCCGCGGACAGGGGGCCCTTAATGGCTACACCTTC
cdr3_aa: CASSSRGQGALNGYTF

clone_size: .
j_call: TRBJ2-3
d_call: TRBD2
v_call: TRBV27
cdr3_nt: TGTGCCAGCCCATCACCTCGAGCGGGAGGGCCCTCAGATACGCAGTATTTT
cdr3_aa: CASPSPRAGGPSDTQYF

clone_size: .
j_call: TRBJ1-2
d_call: .
v_call: TRBV7-9
cdr3_nt: TGTGCCAGCAGCTTAGCGCAGGCAGCTCCTTATGGCTACACCTTC
cdr3_aa: CASSLAQAAPYGYTF

clone_size: .
j_call: TRBJ2-2
d_call: TRBD2
v_call: TRBV11-3
cdr3_nt: TGTGCCAGCTCCATAGCGGGAGCGACCGGGGAGCTGTTTTTT
cdr3_aa: CASSIAGATGELFF

clone_size: once
j_call: TRBJ2-7
d_call: .
v_call: TRBV10-3
cdr3_nt: TGTGCCATAAAAGGGCAGGGCTACGAGCAGTACTTC
cdr3_aa: CAIKGQGYEQYF

clone_size: .
j_call: TRBJ1-4
d_call: TRBD1
v_call: TRBV3-1/TRBV3-2
cdr3_nt: TGTGCCAGCAGCCAAGAGATGACAGGGGTTGAGAAACTGTTTTTT
cdr3_aa: CASSQEMTGVEKLFF

clone_size: .
j_call: TRBJ2-7
d_call: TRBD1
v_call: TRBV28
cdr3_nt: TGTGCCAGCAGTTTTCGGGACAGCTACGAGCAGTACTTC
cdr3_aa: CASSFRDSYEQYF

clone_size: .
j_call: TRBJ1-2
d_call: TRBD1
v_call: TRBV6-5
cdr3_nt: TGTGCCAGCAGTTCCGTTTTCGCAGGGGGCTTTGGCTACACCTTC
cdr3_aa: CASSSVFAGGFGYTF

clone_size: .
j_call: TRBJ1-4
d_call: .
v_call: TRBV7-2
cdr3_nt: TGTGCCAGCAGCTCCCTAGGGGGAACAGGGCCTAATGAAAAACTGTTTTTT
cdr3_aa: CASSSLGGTGPNEKLFF

clone_size: few
j_call: TRBJ1-2
d_call: TRBD1
v_call: TRBV4-1
cdr3_nt: TGCGCCAGCAGCCGGGACAGGGGGCCTTATGGCTACACCTTC
cdr3_aa: CASSRDRGPYGYTF

clone_size: .
j_call: TRBJ2-3
d_call: TRBD2
v_call: TRBV29-1
cdr3_nt: TGCAGCGGCTCTTCGGGGGGGGGTCGGACAGATACGCAGTATTTT
cdr3_aa: CSGSSGGGRTDTQYF

clone_size: .
j_call: TRBJ2-1
d_call: TRBD2
v_call: TRBV3-1/TRBV3-2
cdr3_nt: TGTGCCAGCAGTATAGCCGGGACTAGCGGGGACAATGAGCAGTTCTTC
cdr3_aa: CASSIAGTSGDNEQFF

clone_size: .
j_call: TRBJ1-1
d_call: TRBD1
v_call: TRBV5-1
cdr3_nt: TGCGCCAGCAGCTTGGGCGTACAGGGGTGGAACACTGAAGCTTTCTTT
cdr3_aa: CASSLGVQGWNTEAFF

clone_size: few
j_call: TRBJ2-3
d_call: TRBD1
v_call: TRBV6-5
cdr3_nt: TGTGCCAGCAGAGACAGGGTCGGAACAGATACGCAGTATTTT
cdr3_aa: CASRDRVGTDTQYF

clone_size: .
j_call: TRBJ1-1
d_call: TRBD1
v_call: TRBV5-1
cdr3_nt: TGCGCCAGCAGCGAGGGGGCTGGGAACACTGAAGCTTTCTTT
cdr3_aa: CASSEGAGNTEAFF

clone_size: .
j_call: TRBJ2-3
d_call: TRBD1
v_call: TRBV3-1/TRBV3-2
cdr3_nt: TGTGCCAGCAGTCCCTCTACCGGGACAGCCACAGATACGCAGTATTTT
cdr3_aa: CASSPSTGTATDTQYF

clone_size: .
j_call: TRBJ1-1
d_call: TRBD1
v_call: TRBV19
cdr3_nt: TGTGCCAGTAGTATACAGGGGGGGAACACTGAAGCTTTCTTT
cdr3_aa: CASSIQGGNTEAFF

clone_size: .
j_call: TRBJ1-1
d_call: .
v_call: TRBV19
cdr3_nt: TGTGCCAGTAGTGATCAGGGTTTGGACACTGAAGCTTTCTTT
cdr3_aa: CASSDQGLDTEAFF

clone_size: once
j_call: TRBJ1-1
d_call: .
v_call: TRBV4-3
cdr3_nt: TGCGCCAGCAGCCGAGGACAGACGATGAACACTGAAGCTTTCTTT
cdr3_aa: CASSRGQTMNTEAFF

clone_size: .
j_call: TRBJ2-1
d_call: TRBD2
v_call: TRBV11-2
cdr3_nt: TGTGCCAGCAGCCGAGGACTAGCCTACAATGAGCAGTTCTTC
cdr3_aa: CASSRGLAYNEQFF

clone_size: .
j_call: TRBJ1-2
d_call: .
v_call: TRBV7-9
cdr3_nt: TGTGCCAGCAGCTTAGAATCTGTTTATGGCTACACCTTC
cdr3_aa: CASSLESVYGYTF

clone_size: .
j_call: TRBJ2-3
d_call: TRBD2
v_call: TRBV7-3
cdr3_nt: TGTGCCAGCAGCCCGGGACTAGCGTCAGATACGCAGTATTTT
cdr3_aa: CASSPGLASDTQYF

clone_size: .
j_call: TRBJ1-1
d_call: .
v_call: TRBV10-2
cdr3_nt: TGCGCCAGCAGTGAGTCGTATCGGGGAATGAACACTGAAGCTTTCTTT
cdr3_aa: CASSESYRGMNTEAFF

clone_size: .
j_call: TRBJ2-1
d_call: .
v_call: TRBV21-1
cdr3_nt: TGTGCCAGCAGCAAAGCCACTGCGGGAGGGGAGAATGAGCAGTTCTTC
cdr3_aa: CASSKATAGGENEQFF

clone_size: .
j_call: TRBJ2-3
d_call: TRBD2
v_call: TRBV4-2
cdr3_nt: TGTGCCAGCAGCCCGACTAGCGGGGCAGATACGCAGTATTTT
cdr3_aa: CASSPTSGADTQYF

clone_size: .
j_call: TRBJ1-1
d_call: .
v_call: TRBV5-1
cdr3_nt: TGCGCCAGCAGCTTGGCCGGGGTCTTGAACACTGAAGCTTTCTTT
cdr3_aa: CASSLAGVLNTEAFF

clone_size: many
j_call: TRBJ2-3
d_call: TRBD2
v_call: TRBV4-2
cdr3_nt: TGTGCCAGCAGCCAGAAACTAGCGGGAAGCGGAGATACGCAGTATTTT
cdr3_aa: CASSQKLAGSGDTQYF

clone_size: few
j_call: TRBJ2-7
d_call: TRBD2
v_call: TRBV11-2
cdr3_nt: TGTGCCAGCAGCGACTTTGTTTCTAGCGGGAGTAGAAAGCAGTACTTC
cdr3_aa: CASSDFVSSGSRKQYF

clone_size: .
j_call: TRBJ2-5
d_call: TRBD1
v_call: TRBV6-5
cdr3_nt: TGTGTCAGTACGGGACAGGGACAAGAGACCCAGTACTTC
cdr3_aa: CVSTGQGQETQYF

clone_size: .
j_call: TRBJ2-7
d_call: TRBD2
v_call: TRBV6-5
cdr3_nt: TGTGCCAGTGCGCGCCCGGGGCGGGGGGAGCAGTACTTC
cdr3_aa: CASARPGRGEQYF